The entry below describes one T cell receptor beta chain. The sample is drawn from a study of identical twins. V lost 4 bases, J lost 6 bases, and 12 bases lay in between. This CDR3 has 13 residues. In germline, CDR1 is SQVTM, CDR2 ANQGSEA. The authors used template switching to add a universal primer site and gave cDNA unique molecular identifiers. TCRdb ran MiXCR on the 5' RACE reads and lists one entry per CDR3 protein. The table includes approximately 600,000 distinct CDR3 sequences, just over 7% detected once. These same records also appear under a second study, on yellow fever vaccine responses in identical twins.

Material for sequencing was PBMCs. The sequence came from a woman aged 18-35 years in good health. This chain connects TRBV29-1 to TRBJ2-2, with D perhaps being TRBD1 or TRBD2 (5 bases each). The CDR3 coding sequence is TGCAGCGTTGTACCAGGGCGGGCCGGGGAGCTGTTTTTT. It encodes CSVVPGRAGELFF.